This TCR beta chain was obtained from a study of OX40 agonist ivuxolimab in advanced cancers. Study at large: Partial responses were achieved by three patients, of whom one had hepatocellular carcinoma and two had cutaneous melanoma. Study-level results: Nonresponders included some who also had low normalized T-cell clonal expansion.

The protocol was immunoSEQ multiplex PCR, while the TCRdb copy is restricted to in-frame clones and leaves out a portion. The data contain fewer than 130,000 clones, approximately 89% of them singletons. Trimming took 0 bases from V and 3 from J, leaving 6 bases between them. The CDR3 contains 12 residues. Germline V lookup: CDR1 GTSNPN, CDR2 SVGIG (reference sequence). Comment on this clone: Its specificity is not known.

Source: CD4+ or CD8+ T cells sorted from blood, taken in a trial of the OX40 agonist ivuxolimab. The chain recombines TRBV30 with TRBJ2-7; D is uncertain. The TCR sequence derives from an adult with an advanced solid tumor such as melanoma, head and neck, liver or kidney cancer. For the CDR3, the DNA is TGTGCCTGGAGTGTACAAATCTACGAGCAGTACTTC. This sequence encodes CAWSVQIYEQYF.